The TCR beta chain under discussion was sequenced for a study of T-cell memory formation after mild COVID-19. Study-wide context: Largely, the TCR clusters proved donor specific.

Study-level results: Contracting clones from day 15 to 85 had balanced CD4/CD8; later expanders favoured CD4+. Certain responding clones were present in pre-infection memory, suggesting participation of cross-reactive memory.

The CDR3 covers 15 residues. A word on this clonotype: Its cognate antigen is unknown.

TCR alpha and TCR beta cDNA libraries with sample barcodes and UMIs came from 5'RACE using constant-segment primers. TCRdb independently ran MiXCR on the 5' RACE reads; one entry per CDR3 protein. The sample contains around 470,000 distinct CDR3 sequences, roughly 20% of which appear only once. This sequence was found in an adult woman who had mild COVID-19 (a few samples of this study predate the infection). Cell type and time point are not known. Material: PBMCs or a T cell subset sorted from them (not recorded which). This chain uses TRBV21-1 with TRBJ1-4; the D call of TRBD1 is as the table states it, not checked on the DNA. TRBV21-1 is an annotated pseudogene. DNA of the CDR3: TGTGCCAGCAGCGAAAACAGGGGGATTGGTGAAAAACTGTTTTTT. Its protein product is CASSENRGIGEKLFF.